The T cell receptor beta chain described here comes from a study of blood T cell repertoires in COVID-19. Background on the study: Acute and convalescent COVID-19 samples came from the United States, Italy and Spain. PBMCs, B-cell-depleted T cells, or T cells provided the cDNA or gDNA that made up the material.

Looked up from germline, CDR1 is DFQATT and CDR2 is SNEGSKA (reference sequence). The CDR3 has 10 amino acids. Trimming removed 4 bases at V and 4 bases at J, with 4 bases between. In the original workflow: Using reference gene primer amplification, nucleated cell counts were estimated. The assay was immunoSEQ multiplex PCR, and TCRdb's table has in-frame clones only and misses some. The V and J calls and clone size were taken over from that table, and D and trimming were inferred from the DNA. The top ten hold around 8.6% of the sample, which has roughly 140,000 clones, 65% to 85% seen once. As regards this clone: The same CDR3 is also encoded by other DNA sequences in this sample.

This rearrangement joins TRBV20-1 to TRBJ1-1; D ambiguous. This receptor was identified in a human donor in a cohort sampled during active COVID-19. Source material: peripheral blood. The CDR3 sequence: CSATFTEAFF. CDR3 in DNA: TGCAGTGCTACCTTCACTGAAGCTTTCTTT.